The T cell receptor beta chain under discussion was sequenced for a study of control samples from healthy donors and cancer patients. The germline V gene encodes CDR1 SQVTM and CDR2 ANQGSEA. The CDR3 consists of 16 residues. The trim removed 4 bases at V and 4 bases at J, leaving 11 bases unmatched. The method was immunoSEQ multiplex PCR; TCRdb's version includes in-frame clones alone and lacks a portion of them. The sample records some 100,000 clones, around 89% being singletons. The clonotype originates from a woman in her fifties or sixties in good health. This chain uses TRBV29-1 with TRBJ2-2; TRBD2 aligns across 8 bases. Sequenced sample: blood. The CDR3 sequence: CSVGRAGTRSTGELFF. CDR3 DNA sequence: TGCAGCGTTGGGAGGGCCGGGACTAGGAGCACCGGGGAGCTGTTTTTT.